A selection of T cell receptor beta chains follows, all from one sample in a study of beta chain features in type 1 diabetes. The assay was immunoSEQ multiplex PCR, and TCRdb's table has in-frame clones only and misses some. The sample consists of almost 350,000 clones, about a tenth of them appearing once. Sequenced material: central memory CD4+ T cells from blood. These receptors all come from a man aged 25-40 years with type 1 diabetes. Each CDR3 is given with its conserved first and last residue. Fields, in order: J gene, D gene, CDR3 length, clone size, V gene, CDR3 protein. The D gene is left open where the match is weak. The listing skips clone size in some rows; elsewhere it reads once, few, many or a size class.

TRBJ2-3 - 15 few TRBV9 CASSVGTVSTDTQYF
TRBJ2-3 - 14 few TRBV7-2 CASSLVSATDTQYF
TRBJ2-3 - 14 - TRBV23-1 CASSPLPSTDTQYF
TRBJ2-6 - 16 few TRBV27 CASRILGSSGANVLTF
TRBJ2-5 - 14 few TRBV6-5 CASSFVAHQETQYF
TRBJ1-6 TRBD1 18 few TRBV4-2 CASSQAGPGTAYNSPLHF
TRBJ1-1 - 14 - TRBV11-2 CASSLDGAELEAFF
TRBJ1-2 TRBD1 14 few TRBV10-3 CAISVRQGEDGYTF
TRBJ2-1 TRBD1 13 - TRBV7-2 CASQGQGFNEQFF
TRBJ2-3 - 14 - TRBV10-3 CASSYRGTRDTQYF